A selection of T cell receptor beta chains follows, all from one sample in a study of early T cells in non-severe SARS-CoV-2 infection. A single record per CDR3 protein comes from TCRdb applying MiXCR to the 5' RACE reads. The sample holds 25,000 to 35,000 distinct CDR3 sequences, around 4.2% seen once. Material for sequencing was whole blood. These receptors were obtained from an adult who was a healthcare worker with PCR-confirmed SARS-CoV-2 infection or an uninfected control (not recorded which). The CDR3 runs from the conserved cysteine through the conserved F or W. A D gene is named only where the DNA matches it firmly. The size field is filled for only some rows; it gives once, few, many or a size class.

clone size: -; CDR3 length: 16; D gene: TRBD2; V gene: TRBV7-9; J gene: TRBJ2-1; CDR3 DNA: TGTGCCAGCAGCCCAGAGCGGGGAGAACACCTGAATGAGCAGTTCTTC; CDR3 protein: CASSPERGEHLNEQFF
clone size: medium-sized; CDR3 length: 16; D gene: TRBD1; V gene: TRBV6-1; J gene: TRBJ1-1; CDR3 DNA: TGTGCCAGCAGTCCAAGTCCCGGGACAGGGGGCACTGAAGCTTTCTTT; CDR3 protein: CASSPSPGTGGTEAFF
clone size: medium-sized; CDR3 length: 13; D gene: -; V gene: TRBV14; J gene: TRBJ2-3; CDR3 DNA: TGTGCCAGCAGCCATTCAATAAGAAGTACGCAGTATTTT; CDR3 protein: CASSHSIRSTQYF
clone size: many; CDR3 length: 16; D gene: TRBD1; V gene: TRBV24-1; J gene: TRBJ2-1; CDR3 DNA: TGTGCCACCAGTGATTCGGGACAGGGGGCTGGGAATGAGCAGTTCTTC; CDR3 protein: CATSDSGQGAGNEQFF
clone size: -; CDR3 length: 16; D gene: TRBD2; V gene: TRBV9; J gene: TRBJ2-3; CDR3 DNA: TGTGCCAGCAGCTCCCGGGGTAGCGGGGGCCCAGATACGCAGTATTTT; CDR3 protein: CASSSRGSGGPDTQYF
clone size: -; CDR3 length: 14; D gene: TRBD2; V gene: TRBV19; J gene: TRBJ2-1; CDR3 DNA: TGTGCCAGTAGTATAGGAGGACTAGGCCATGAGCAGTTCTTC; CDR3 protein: CASSIGGLGHEQFF
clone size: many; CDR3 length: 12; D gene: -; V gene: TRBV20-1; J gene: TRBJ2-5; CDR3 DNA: TGCAGTGCTAGTTTCACAAAAGAGACCCAGTACTTC; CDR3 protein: CSASFTKETQYF
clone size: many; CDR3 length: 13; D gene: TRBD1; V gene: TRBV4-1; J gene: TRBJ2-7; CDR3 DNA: TGCGCCAGCAGCCCCTCCCCAGGGGGCGAGCAGTACTTC; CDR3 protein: CASSPSPGGEQYF
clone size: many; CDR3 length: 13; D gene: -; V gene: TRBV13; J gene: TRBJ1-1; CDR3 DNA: TGTGCCAGCAGCTTATACGAGGTAACTGAAGCTTTCTTT; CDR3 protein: CASSLYEVTEAFF
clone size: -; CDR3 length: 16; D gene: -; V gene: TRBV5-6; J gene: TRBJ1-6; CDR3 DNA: TGTGCCAGCAGCTTCGGCCGAGGACCGAACAATTCACCCCTCCACTTT; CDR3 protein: CASSFGRGPNNSPLHF
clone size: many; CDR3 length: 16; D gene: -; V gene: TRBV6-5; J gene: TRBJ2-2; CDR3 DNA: TGTGCCAGCTGGCGGGGCGGGACGACGAACACCGGGGAGCTGTTTTTT; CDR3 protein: CASWRGGTTNTGELFF
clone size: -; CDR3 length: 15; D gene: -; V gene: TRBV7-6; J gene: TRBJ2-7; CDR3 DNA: TGTGCCAGCAGCCCCCCGGGAGACGTGGCCTACGAGCAGTACTTC; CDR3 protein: CASSPPGDVAYEQYF
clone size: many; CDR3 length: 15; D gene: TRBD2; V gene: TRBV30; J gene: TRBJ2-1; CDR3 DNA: TGTGCCTGGAGTGTAGGACGGGAGGGCCTCTATGAGCAGTTCTTC; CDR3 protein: CAWSVGREGLYEQFF
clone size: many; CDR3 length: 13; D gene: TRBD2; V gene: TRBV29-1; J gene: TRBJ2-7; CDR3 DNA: TGCAGCGTTGATGCTGGCGGGAGGTACGAGCAGTACTTC; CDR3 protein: CSVDAGGRYEQYF